Sequencing of this T cell receptor (beta chain) was carried out in a study of blood T cell repertoires in COVID-19. Study as a whole: Acute and convalescent COVID-19 samples came from the United States, Italy and Spain.

Germline CDR1 LNHDA, CDR2 SQIVND (reference sequence). Between the trimmed V and J ends, which lost 7 bases and 1 base, there was a span of 12 bases. The CDR3 is 14 amino acids. Method: immunoSEQ multiplex PCR; TCRdb's copy keeps in-frame clones and lacks some. The profile shows approximately 210,000 clones, around 80% of them singletons. This chain connects TRBV19 to TRBJ2-3; a weak D match, TRBD1 (5 bases). The sequenced sample was peripheral blood. This TCR came from a woman between 40 and 55 years old with acute or convalescent COVID-19. CDR3 loop: CASTQGQRTDTQYF. The CDR3 DNA follows: TGTGCCAGTACCCAAGGACAACGCACAGATACGCAGTATTTT.